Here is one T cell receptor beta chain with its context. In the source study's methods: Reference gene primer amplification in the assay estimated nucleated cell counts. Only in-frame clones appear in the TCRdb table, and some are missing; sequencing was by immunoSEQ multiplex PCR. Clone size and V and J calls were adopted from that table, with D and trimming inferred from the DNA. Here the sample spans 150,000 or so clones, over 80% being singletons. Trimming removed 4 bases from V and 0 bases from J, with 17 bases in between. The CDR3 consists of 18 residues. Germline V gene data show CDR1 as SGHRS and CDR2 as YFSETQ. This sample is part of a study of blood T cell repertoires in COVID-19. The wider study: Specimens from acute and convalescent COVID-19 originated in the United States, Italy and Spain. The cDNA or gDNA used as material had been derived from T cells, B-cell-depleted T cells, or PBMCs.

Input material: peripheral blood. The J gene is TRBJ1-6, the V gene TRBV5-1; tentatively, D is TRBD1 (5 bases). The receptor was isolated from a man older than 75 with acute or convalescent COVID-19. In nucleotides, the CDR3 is TGCGCCAGCAGCGCGGTTCCGACAGCTGTCTCCTATAATTCACCCCTCCACTTT. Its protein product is CASSAVPTAVSYNSPLHF.